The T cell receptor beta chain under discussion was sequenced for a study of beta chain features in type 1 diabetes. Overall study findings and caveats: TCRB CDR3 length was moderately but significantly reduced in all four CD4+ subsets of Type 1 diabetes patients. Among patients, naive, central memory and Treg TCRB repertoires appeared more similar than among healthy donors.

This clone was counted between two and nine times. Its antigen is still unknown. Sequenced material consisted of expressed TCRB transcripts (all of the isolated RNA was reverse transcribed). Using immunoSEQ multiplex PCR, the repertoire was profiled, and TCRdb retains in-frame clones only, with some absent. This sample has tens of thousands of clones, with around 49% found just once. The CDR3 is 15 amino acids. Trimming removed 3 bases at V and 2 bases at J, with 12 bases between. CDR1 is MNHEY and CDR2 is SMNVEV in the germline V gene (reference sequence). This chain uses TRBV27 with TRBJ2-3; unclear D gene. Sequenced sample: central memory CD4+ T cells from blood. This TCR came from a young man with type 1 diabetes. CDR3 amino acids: CASSFTFEPTDTQYF. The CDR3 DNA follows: TGTGCCAGCAGTTTCACTTTCGAACCCACAGATACGCAGTATTTT.